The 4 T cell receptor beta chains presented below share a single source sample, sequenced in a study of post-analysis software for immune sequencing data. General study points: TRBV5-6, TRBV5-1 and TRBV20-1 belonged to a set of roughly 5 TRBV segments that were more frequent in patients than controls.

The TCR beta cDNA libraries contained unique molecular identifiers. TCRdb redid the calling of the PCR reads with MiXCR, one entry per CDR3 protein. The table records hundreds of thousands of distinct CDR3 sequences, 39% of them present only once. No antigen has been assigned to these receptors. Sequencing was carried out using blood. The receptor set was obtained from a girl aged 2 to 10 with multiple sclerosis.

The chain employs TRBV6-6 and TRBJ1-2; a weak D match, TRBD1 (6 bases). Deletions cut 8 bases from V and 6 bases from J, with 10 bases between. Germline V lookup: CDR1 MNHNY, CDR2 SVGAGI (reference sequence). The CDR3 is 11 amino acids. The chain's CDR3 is CASFRQDGYTF. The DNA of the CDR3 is TGTGCCAGCTTCCGACAGGATGGCTACACCTTC.

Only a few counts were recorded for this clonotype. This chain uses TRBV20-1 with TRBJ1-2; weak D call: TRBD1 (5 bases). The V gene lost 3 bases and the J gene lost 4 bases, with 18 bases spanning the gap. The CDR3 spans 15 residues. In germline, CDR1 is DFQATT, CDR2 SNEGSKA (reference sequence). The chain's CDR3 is CSARDRVGQGYGYTF. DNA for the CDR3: TGCAGTGCTAGGGACCGGGTGGGTCAGGGCTATGGCTACACCTTC.

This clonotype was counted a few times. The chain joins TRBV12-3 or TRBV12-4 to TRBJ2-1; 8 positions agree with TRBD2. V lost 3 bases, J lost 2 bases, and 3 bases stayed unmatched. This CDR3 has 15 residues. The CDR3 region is CASSLGTSTYNEQFF. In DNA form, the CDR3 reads TGTGCCAGCAGTTTGGGGACTAGTACCTACAATGAGCAGTTCTTC.

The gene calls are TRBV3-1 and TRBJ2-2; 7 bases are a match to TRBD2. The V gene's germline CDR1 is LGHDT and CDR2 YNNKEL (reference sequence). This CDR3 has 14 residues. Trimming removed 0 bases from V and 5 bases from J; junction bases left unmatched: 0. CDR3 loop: CASSQDSGTGELFF. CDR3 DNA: TGTGCCAGCAGCCAAGATAGCGGGACCGGGGAGCTGTTTTTT.